Below are 9 T cell receptor beta chains sequenced from a single sample in a study of blood T cell repertoires in COVID-19. TCRdb keeps only in-frame clones here, not all; method: immunoSEQ multiplex PCR. In the table there are some 200,000 clones, under 90% of which are singletons. The sample was peripheral blood. These receptors all stem from a woman of 80 years or more with active or convalescent COVID-19.

The CDR3 region is CAISEPITAGNTIYF. The CDR3 DNA reads as TGTGCCATCAGTGAGCCGATCACAGCTGGAAACACCATATATTTT. The rearrangement links TRBV10-3 to TRBJ1-3; no clear D gene. Trimming shortened V by 2 bases and J by 2 bases, and 10 bases separated the two germline ends. The CDR3 consists of 15 residues. Germline V CDR1 and CDR2: ENHRY, SYGVKD.

The chain carries TRBV5-1 and TRBJ1-3; no clear D. Germline CDR1 reads SGHRS; CDR2 reads YFSETQ. V was clipped by 4 bases and J by 0 bases, with 14 bases between them. The CDR3 is made up of 16 amino acids. The CDR3: CASSPQNLNSGNTIYF. The CDR3 nucleotides are TGCGCCAGCAGCCCACAGAACCTGAACTCTGGAAACACCATATATTTT.

This clone has only a few counts. V and J are TRBV7-2 and TRBJ1-6; 12 bases agree with TRBD1. CDR3 size: 16 residues. The germline gives CDR1 SGHTA, CDR2 FQGNSA. The V gene end was trimmed by 5 bases and the J gene end by 8 bases; junction bases not matched to a gene: 7. The CDR3 here is CASSPRGQGAYSPLHF. The DNA of the CDR3 is TGTGCCAGCAGCCCCCGGGGACAGGGGGCCTATTCACCCCTCCACTTT.

V usage is TRBV30 and J usage is TRBJ2-1; 8 positions match TRBD1. This CDR3 is 12 amino acids long. Germline values: CDR1 GTSNPN, CDR2 SVGIG (reference sequence). The V and J ends lost 5 bases and 4 bases, in that order; junction bases with no gene match: 1. The CDR3 protein is CAWDRGYNEQFF. The CDR3 DNA reads as TGTGCCTGGGACAGGGGTTACAATGAGCAGTTCTTC.

V is TRBV7-2 and J is TRBJ2-2; the match to TRBD2 covers 13 bases. The V and J ends lost 5 bases and 4 bases, in that order; junction bases with no gene match: 10. CDR1 SGHTA and CDR2 FQGNSA come from the germline V gene. This CDR3 spans 18 amino acids. CDR3 amino acids: CASSTTSGGASGTGELFF. The CDR3 bases are TGTGCCAGCAGCACCACTAGCGGGGGGGCCTCCGGCACCGGGGAGCTGTTTTTT.

The chain links TRBV7-2 to TRBJ2-7; 14 positions agree with TRBD2. V lost 5 bases, J lost 9 bases, and 6 bases stayed unmatched. The CDR3 has 14 amino acids. The germline CDR1 and CDR2 sequences are SGHTA and FQGNSA. This CDR3 is CASSPGLAGVGQYF. In DNA, the CDR3 is TGTGCCAGCAGCCCGGGACTAGCGGGAGTGGGGCAGTACTTC.

This clone came up a few times. The chain has TRBV5-1 and TRBJ2-5; D might be TRBD1 (6 bases). The V end was cut by 2 bases, the J end by 1 base, with 12 bases between. Germline assignment: CDR1 SGHRS and CDR2 YFSETQ. This CDR3 is built from 15 residues. CDR3 protein: CASSLGGGSQETQYF. For the CDR3, the DNA is TGCGCCAGCAGCTTAGGGGGTGGGTCCCAAGAGACCCAGTACTTC.

Only one count was recorded for this clone. The rearrangement uses TRBV9 and TRBJ2-5; tentatively, D is TRBD1 (6 bases). This CDR3 has 14 amino acids. Germline V lookup: CDR1 SGDLS, CDR2 YYNGEE. V was shortened by 3 bases and J by 2 bases, with 11 bases between the two germline ends. This CDR3 reads CASSAGGQQETQYF. The CDR3 DNA is TGTGCCAGCAGCGCAGGAGGACAGCAAGAGACCCAGTACTTC.

For the CDR3, the DNA is TGTGCCAGCAGCTTAGGCCTTAGGACAGGGGACTACGAGCAGTACTTC. Protein product: CASSLGLRTGDYEQYF. The chain couples TRBV13 to TRBJ2-7; 9 bases are a match to TRBD1. The CDR3 extends over 16 amino acids. Germline V gene lookup returns CDR1 PRHDT and CDR2 FYEKMQ (reference sequence). V was pared by 0 bases and J by 3 bases, with 6 bases of the junction left unmatched.